Listed here are 25 T cell receptor beta chains from one sample, sequenced in a study of blood T cell repertoires in COVID-19. TCRdb's table, derived via immunoSEQ multiplex PCR, lists solely in-frame clones and lacks some. The table has 310,000 or so clones, about nine tenths seen once. The source material was PBMCs or T cells enriched from blood (not recorded which). All receptors derive from a woman younger than 30 who had recovered from COVID-19.

This chain links TRBV18 with TRBJ2-3; TRBD2 is a possible D gene (5 bases). The germline V gene has CDR1 KGHSH and CDR2 LQKENI. CDR3 length: 16 residues. V was trimmed by 3 bases and J by 2 bases, leaving 15 bases between them. In DNA form, the CDR3 reads TGTGCCAGCTCACCGAGGACGGAGGTTTTCACAGATACGCAGTATTTT. Translated: CASSPRTEVFTDTQYF.

This sequence joins TRBV9 and TRBJ2-1, with 11 bases that match TRBD2. The J segment lost 5 bases and the V segment lost 2 bases, leaving 6 bases of the junction unmatched. Germline V gene sequence: CDR1 SGDLS, CDR2 YYNGEE. This CDR3 is built from 16 residues. CDR3 nucleotide sequence: TGTGCCAGCAGCGTCACCCCGGGACTAGCGGACAATGAGCAGTTCTTC. Translated, it gives CASSVTPGLADNEQFF. The full variable domain, with the rest looked up from reference TRBV9 and TRBJ2-1, is DSGVTQTPKHLITATGQRVTLRCSPRSGDLSVYWYQQSLDQGLQFLIQYYNGEERAKGNILERFSAQQFPDLHSELNLSSLELGDSALYFCASSVTPGLADNEQFFGPGTRLTVL.

V gene TRBV28 combines with J gene TRBJ2-5, with 8 nucleotides matching TRBD2. The CDR3 loop spans 15 amino acids. Losses at the gene ends were 4 bases for V and 2 bases for J; bases not matched to a gene: 6. Germline CDR1 is MDHEN and CDR2 is SYDVKM. The CDR3 reads CASSSRGGPQETQYF. The CDR3 nucleotides read TGTGCCAGCAGTTCACGCGGGGGGCCGCAAGAGACCCAGTACTTC.

The chain uses TRBV15 and TRBJ1-1; TRBD1 is a possible D gene (5 bases). Trimming took off 4 bases at V and 5 bases at J, with 11 bases between the two ends. CDR3 length equals 13 residues. The V gene's germline CDR1 is LNHNV and CDR2 YYDKDF (reference sequence). CDR3 loop: CATSIEQGTEAFF. For the CDR3, the DNA is TGTGCCACCAGCATCGAGCAGGGTACTGAAGCTTTCTTT.

V is TRBV7-3 and J is TRBJ2-4; D perhaps matches TRBD1 (5 bases). Trimming removed 4 bases from V and 0 bases from J, with 13 bases in between. The CDR3 runs 16 residues. The germline V gene encodes CDR1 SGHTA and CDR2 FQGTGA. The CDR3 DNA reads as TGTGCCAGCAGCTATGGACATGGAATAGCCAAAAACATTCAGTACTTC. It is translated as CASSYGHGIAKNIQYF. Looking up the rest from reference TRBV7-3 and TRBJ2-4 gives the full variable domain: GAGVSQTPSNKVTEKGKYVELRCDPISGHTALYWYRQSLGQGPEFLIYFQGTGAADDSGLPNDRFFAVRPEGSVSTLKIQRTERGDSAVYLCASSYGHGIAKNIQYFGAGTRLSVL.

This sequence joins TRBV4-1 and TRBJ2-1, with TRBD2 matching 13 bases. Germline V gene data show CDR1 as MGHRA and CDR2 as YSYEKL. The CDR3 contains 18 residues. V gave up 1 base and J gave up 5 bases; unmatched junction bases: 8. CDR3 amino acids: CASSQGYGTSGTDNEQFF. The DNA for the CDR3 is TGCGCCAGCAGCCAAGGATACGGGACTAGCGGGACCGACAATGAGCAGTTCTTC.

The genes are TRBV11-2 and TRBJ1-4; D call uncertain. Germline V gene lookup returns CDR1 SGHAT and CDR2 FQNNGV. Trimming cost V 3 bases and J 4 bases, with 9 bases left between them. The CDR3 covers 14 residues. In DNA, the CDR3 is TGTGCCAGCAGCTTCCGGGGTGTTAATGAAAAACTGTTTTTT. This encodes CASSFRGVNEKLFF.

The V and J genes are TRBV7-2 and TRBJ2-1; maybe TRBD2 (6 bases). V was clipped by 5 bases and J by 0 bases, with 11 bases between them. The CDR3 consists of 15 residues. Germline CDR1 SGHTA, CDR2 FQGNSA. Here the CDR3 reads CASSTDYDSYNEQFF. In DNA, the CDR3 is TGTGCCAGCAGCACGGACTATGACTCCTACAATGAGCAGTTCTTC.

The chain has TRBV2 and TRBJ1-2, with TRBD1 matching over 10 bases. The CDR3 is 13 residues long. J gave up 4 bases and V 6 bases, and 2 bases lay outside the gene matches. Looked up from germline, CDR1 is SNHLY and CDR2 is FYNNEI. The CDR3 loop is CASRTGGSYGYTF. In DNA, the CDR3 is TGTGCCAGCAGGACAGGGGGCAGCTATGGCTACACCTTC.

This sequence joins TRBV30 and TRBJ1-2, with D possibly being TRBD1 (6 bases). This CDR3 comprises 16 residues. In germline, CDR1 is GTSNPN, CDR2 SVGIG (reference sequence). V was clipped by 5 bases and J by 1 base, with 20 bases between them. The CDR3 sequence is CAWQGHRRKDNYGYTF. The CDR3 DNA reads as TGTGCCTGGCAGGGGCACAGGAGAAAAGATAACTATGGCTACACCTTC.

The J gene is TRBJ2-5, the V gene TRBV7-6; 11 bases fit TRBD2. This CDR3 is 15 amino acids long. Germline lookup yields CDR1 SGHVS and CDR2 FNYEAQ. V lost 1 base, J lost 5 bases, and 3 bases stayed unmatched. CDR3 sequence reads: CASSLGASGGETQYF. CDR3 coding DNA: TGTGCCAGCAGCTTAGGGGCTAGCGGGGGGGAGACCCAGTACTTC.

This chain links TRBV11-3 with TRBJ1-3; D is ambiguous. V lost 4 bases, J lost 2 bases, and 6 bases lay in between. The V gene's germline CDR1 is SGHNT and CDR2 YENEEA. The CDR3 has 13 amino acids. For the CDR3, the DNA is TGTGCCAGCAGCTCACTCCCTGGAAACACCATATATTTT. This codes for CASSSLPGNTIYF.

The chain uses TRBV6-5 and TRBJ2-2; D is possibly TRBD1 (6 bases). Trimming shortened V by 0 bases and J by 5 bases, and 13 bases separated the two germline ends. This CDR3 contains 16 residues. CDR1 and CDR2 (germline): MNHEY, SVGAGI. The CDR3 bases are TGTGCCAGCAGTTACTCGAGAGGGGGAGCTACCGGGGAGCTGTTTTTT. Its translation: CASSYSRGGATGELFF.

The chain uses TRBV6-5 and TRBJ1-2, with a weak D call TRBD1 (5 bases). The CDR3 totals 15 residues. CDR1 is MNHEY and CDR2 is SVGAGI in the germline V gene. The germline V and J ends were trimmed by 0 bases and 2 bases, with 10 bases remaining between them. Written as DNA, the CDR3 is TGTGCCAGCAGTTACTCAGACAGACCAAACTATGGCTACACCTTC. It specifies CASSYSDRPNYGYTF.

V is TRBV7-2 and J is TRBJ1-5, with D maybe TRBD1 (6 bases). Trimming removed 1 base from V and 1 base from J, with 11 bases in between. CDR1 SGHTA and CDR2 FQGNSA come from the germline V gene. This CDR3 is 16 amino acids long. The CDR3 nucleotides are TGTGCCAGCAGCTTAGTTGGGGGGGCGAGCAATCAGCCCCAGCATTTT. Its translation: CASSLVGGASNQPQHF.

The rearrangement uses TRBV3-1 (or the pseudogene TRBV3-2) and TRBJ2-7; possibly TRBD2 for D (6 bases). The V gene lost 0 bases and the J gene lost 9 bases, with 12 bases spanning the gap. This CDR3 has 13 amino acids. The germline V gene has CDR1 LGHDT and CDR2 YNNKEL (reference sequence). The CDR3 DNA reads TGTGCCAGCAGCCAAGATAGGGACTTCGCGCAGTACTTC. Protein sequence: CASSQDRDFAQYF.

J is TRBJ2-7 and V is TRBV18; perhaps TRBD2 as D (5 bases). Trimming pared 0 bases from V and 12 bases from J, leaving 12 bases between. This CDR3 region has 12 residues. The germline V gene has CDR1 KGHSH and CDR2 LQKENI. The CDR3 spells CASSPPTRAPYF. In DNA form, the CDR3 reads TGTGCCAGCTCACCACCCACGAGGGCCCCGTACTTC.

For the CDR3, the DNA is TGTGCCAGCAGCCCGGGGGACAGGGCAAATGAAAAACTGTTTTTT. This gives the protein CASSPGDRANEKLFF. The V call is TRBV7-9, the J call TRBJ1-4; 9 bases match TRBD1. There are 15 residues in the CDR3. V lost 5 bases to trimming and J lost 5 bases; unmatched junction nucleotides: 6. CDR1 SEHNR and CDR2 FQNEAQ come from the germline V gene (reference sequence).

The chain joins TRBV19 to TRBJ1-3; no definite D call. The CDR3 has 14 amino acids. Trimming removed 9 bases from V and 4 bases from J, with 16 bases in between. CDR1 is LNHDA and CDR2 is SQIVND in the germline V gene (reference sequence). The CDR3, as DNA: TGTGCCAGCAGTTTCCGGGGAGTCGGAAACACCATATATTTT. Amino acids: CASSFRGVGNTIYF. Full variable domain (outside the CDR3, taken from reference TRBV19 and TRBJ1-3): DGGITQSPKYLFRKEGQNVTLSCEQNLNHDAMYWYRQDPGQGLRLIYYSQIVNDFQKGDIAEGYSVSREKKESFPLTVTSAQKNPTAFYLCASSFRGVGNTIYFGEGSWLTVV.

J is TRBJ2-2 and V is TRBV3-1 (or the pseudogene TRBV3-2); 8 bases match TRBD1. CDR1 is LGHDT and CDR2 is YNNKEL in the germline V gene (reference sequence). This CDR3 contains 14 residues. V lost 4 bases, J lost 5 bases, and 3 bases stayed unmatched. CDR3 protein: CASSLTGGTGELFF. The CDR3 bases are TGTGCCAGCAGCCTAACAGGGGGGACCGGGGAGCTGTTTTTT.

This sequence joins TRBV5-6 and TRBJ1-4, with a possible D match to TRBD1 (5 bases). The V end was cut by 4 bases, the J end by 10 bases, with 14 bases between. The V gene's germline CDR1 is SGHDT and CDR2 YYEEEE. CDR3 length: 13 amino acids. CDR3 nucleotide sequence: TGTGCCAGCAGCATACAGGATTCTGCAAAACTGTTTTTT. This translates into CASSIQDSAKLFF.

This chain's CDR3 is CASSEWRDGYTF. The CDR3 region has the DNA TGTGCCAGCAGCGAGTGGAGGGACGGCTACACCTTC. The chain joins TRBV7-6 to TRBJ1-2, with a possible D match to TRBD1 (5 bases). The germline V gene has CDR1 SGHVS and CDR2 FNYEAQ. The V end was cut by 5 bases, the J end by 8 bases, with 12 bases between. CDR3 length: 12 residues.

The V and J genes are TRBV4-3 and TRBJ2-3; no clear D. Germline CDR1 is LGHNA and CDR2 is YSLEER. Between the trimmed V and J ends, which lost 0 bases and 7 bases, there was a span of 5 bases. The CDR3 has 12 residues. CDR3 DNA: TGCGCCAGCAGCCAAGACGGGTATACGCAGTATTTT. It translates to CASSQDGYTQYF.

The rearrangement joins TRBV18 to TRBJ2-1; 9 positions agree with TRBD2. The ends lost 0 bases at V and 7 bases at J; junction bases unmatched: 7. Germline V CDR1 and CDR2: KGHSH, LQKENI. This CDR3 region has 16 residues. The CDR3 sequence is CASSPPSSGITNEQFF. The CDR3 DNA reads TGTGCCAGCTCACCACCTTCTAGCGGGATTACAAATGAGCAGTTCTTC. Filled out from reference TRBV18 and TRBJ2-1, the complete variable domain reads NAGVMQNPRHLVRRRGQEARLRCSPMKGHSHVYWYRQLPEEGLKFMVYLQKENIIDESGMPKERFSAEFPKEGPSILRIQQVVRGDSAAYFCASSPPSSGITNEQFFGPGTRLTVL.

This sequence joins TRBV6-2 or TRBV6-3 and TRBJ2-1, with D perhaps matching TRBD2 (6 bases). This CDR3 comprises 15 residues. Trimming pared 4 bases from V and 2 bases from J, leaving 12 bases between. Germline-derived CDR1 and CDR2 are MNHEY and SVGEGT. The CDR3 reads CASSSGGETYNEQFF. The CDR3 coding sequence is TGTGCCAGCAGTTCCGGGGGAGAGACCTACAATGAGCAGTTCTTC.